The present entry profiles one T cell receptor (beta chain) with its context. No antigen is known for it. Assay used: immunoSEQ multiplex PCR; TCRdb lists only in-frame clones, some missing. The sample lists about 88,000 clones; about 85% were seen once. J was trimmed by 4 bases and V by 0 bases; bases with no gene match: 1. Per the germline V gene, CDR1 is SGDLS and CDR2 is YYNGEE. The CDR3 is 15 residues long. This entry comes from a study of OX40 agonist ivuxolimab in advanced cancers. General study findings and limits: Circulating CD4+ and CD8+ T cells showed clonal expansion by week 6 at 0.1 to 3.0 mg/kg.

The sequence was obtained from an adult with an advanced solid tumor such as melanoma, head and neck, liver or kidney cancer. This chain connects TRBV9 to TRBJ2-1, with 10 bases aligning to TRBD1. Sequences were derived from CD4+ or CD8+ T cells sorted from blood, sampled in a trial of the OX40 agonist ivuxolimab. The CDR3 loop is CASSVVGQGYNEQFF. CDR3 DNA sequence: TGTGCCAGCAGCGTAGTGGGACAGGGGTACAATGAGCAGTTCTTC.